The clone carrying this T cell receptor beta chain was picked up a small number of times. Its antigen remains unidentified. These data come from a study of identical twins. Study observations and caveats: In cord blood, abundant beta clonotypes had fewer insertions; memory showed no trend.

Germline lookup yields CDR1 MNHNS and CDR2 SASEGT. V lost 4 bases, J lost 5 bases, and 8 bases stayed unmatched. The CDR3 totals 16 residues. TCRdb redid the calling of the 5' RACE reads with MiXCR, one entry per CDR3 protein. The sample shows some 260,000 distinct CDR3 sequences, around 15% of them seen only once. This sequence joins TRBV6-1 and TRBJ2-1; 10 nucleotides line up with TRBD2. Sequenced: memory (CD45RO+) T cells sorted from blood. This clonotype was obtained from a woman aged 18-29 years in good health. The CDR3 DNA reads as TGTGCCAGCAGTGCGATAGAGCGGGGGGGGGACAATGAGCAGTTCTTC. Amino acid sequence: CASSAIERGGDNEQFF.